These T cell receptor beta chains were read from a single sample in a study of beta chain features in type 1 diabetes. Using immunoSEQ multiplex PCR, the repertoire was profiled, and TCRdb retains in-frame clones only, with some absent. Here the sample spans more than 300,000 clones, 8.5% to 10% being singletons. Sequencing was done on a sample of central memory CD4+ T cells from blood. The receptors originated from a man between 25 and 39 years old with type 1 diabetes. Each CDR3 is given with its conserved first and last residue. The order of the fields is J gene, D gene, clone size, V gene, CDR3 protein, CDR3 DNA. A D gene is named only where the DNA matches it firmly. Some rows mark clone size as missing; the rest say once, few, many or name a class of expanded clone.

TRBJ2-1 | TRBD1 | few | TRBV7-2 | CASSIGTGYEQFF | TGTGCCAGCAGTATCGGGACAGGGTATGAGCAGTTCTTC
TRBJ2-7 | TRBD1 | few | TRBV29-1 | CSVGGQDAYEQYF | TGCAGCGTCGGAGGACAGGACGCCTACGAGCAGTACTTC
TRBJ1-1 | NA | NA | TRBV6-6 | CASSTSDAEAFF | TGTGCCAGCAGTACATCGGACGCTGAAGCTTTCTTT
TRBJ2-5 | TRBD1 | NA | TRBV7-2 | CASSREQGETQYF | TGTGCCAGCAGTCGGGAACAGGGGGAGACCCAGTACTTC
TRBJ2-7 | TRBD1 | few | TRBV6-5 | CASRLPGGGRDEQYF | TGTGCCAGCAGGCTCCCAGGGGGCGGTAGGGACGAGCAGTACTTC
TRBJ2-3 | NA | NA | TRBV9 | CASSVLITAADTQYF | TGTGCCAGCAGTGTACTTATCACGGCGGCAGATACGCAGTATTTT
TRBJ2-7 | NA | NA | TRBV5-1 | CASSDLGQTGEQYF | TGCGCCAGCAGCGACCTTGGTCAGACGGGCGAGCAGTACTTC
TRBJ1-2 | TRBD1 | NA | TRBV9 | CASSADRGPGGYTF | TGTGCCAGCAGCGCCGACAGGGGGCCAGGTGGCTACACCTTC
TRBJ2-7 | NA | NA | TRBV7-8 | CASSLQADYEQYF | TGTGCCAGCAGCTTACAAGCAGATTACGAGCAGTACTTC
TRBJ2-1 | TRBD2 | NA | TRBV7-6 | CASSTGTSGSQQFF | TGTGCCAGCAGCACCGGGACTAGCGGGAGTCAGCAGTTCTTC
TRBJ2-1 | NA | few | TRBV12-2 | CASRLAPGRTSPALEQFF | TGTGCAAGTCGCTTAGCGCCCGGGCGGACTAGCCCCGCCCTTGAGCAGTTCTTC
TRBJ1-2 | TRBD1 | few | TRBV5-1 | CASSLQPGTERNYGYTF | TGCGCCAGCAGCTTGCAACCCGGGACAGAGCGTAACTATGGCTACACCTTC
TRBJ1-1 | NA | few | TRBV6-1 | CASPTDMTEEAFF | TGTGCCAGCCCTACTGATATGACAGAAGAAGCTTTCTTT
TRBJ2-1 | NA | few | TRBV28 | CASSRNEQFF | TGTGCCAGCAGCCGTAATGAGCAGTTCTTC
TRBJ1-1 | NA | NA | TRBV6-1 | CASYSWLGNTEAFF | TGTGCCAGCTATTCGTGGCTAGGGAACACTGAAGCTTTCTTT
TRBJ2-2 | NA | many | TRBV10-3 | CAISEGAVNTGELFF | TGTGCCATCAGTGAGGGGGCAGTGAACACCGGGGAGCTGTTTTTT
TRBJ2-2 | TRBD2 | many | TRBV5-6 | CASSPEPPSGGLGTGELFF | TGTGCCAGCAGCCCCGAACCACCCTCGGGGGGACTAGGTACCGGGGAGCTGTTTTTT
TRBJ1-2 | NA | many | TRBV6-5 | CASSYGGSMGGYTF | TGTGCCAGCAGTTACGGGGGATCGATGGGAGGCTACACCTTC
TRBJ2-1 | TRBD2 | NA | TRBV5-1 | CASSLFGSGRINEQFF | TGCGCCAGCAGCTTGTTTGGTAGCGGGAGAATAAATGAGCAGTTCTTC
TRBJ2-1 | NA | few | TRBV7-7 | CASSLETRNEQFF | TGTGCCAGCAGCTTAGAGACTAGGAATGAGCAGTTCTTC
TRBJ1-1 | NA | many | TRBV7-9 | CASSATGTWHTEAFF | TGTGCCAGCAGCGCCACCGGGACATGGCACACTGAAGCTTTCTTT
TRBJ1-1 | NA | few | TRBV7-9 | CASSVGRLNTEAFF | TGTGCCAGCAGCGTGGGACGGTTGAACACTGAAGCTTTCTTT
TRBJ2-7 | TRBD1 | NA | TRBV10-3 | CATTGTGRQQYF | TGTGCCACCACCGGGACAGGGAGGCAGCAGTACTTC
TRBJ1-1 | TRBD1 | many | TRBV6-4 | CASRRTGNTEAFF | TGTGCCAGCAGGCGGACAGGGAACACTGAAGCTTTCTTT
TRBJ1-6 | TRBD1 | NA | TRBV25-1 | CASSGGTGMGSRSPLHF | TGTGCCAGCAGTGGAGGGACAGGGATGGGGTCGCGCTCACCCCTCCACTTT
TRBJ2-5 | NA | NA | TRBV7-9 | CASSSETQYF | TGTGCCAGCAGCTCGGAGACCCAGTACTTC
TRBJ2-1 | TRBD1 | NA | TRBV6-5 | CASSYPTGGNEQFF | TGTGCCAGCAGTTACCCGACAGGGGGCAACGAGCAGTTCTTC
TRBJ1-1 | NA | NA | TRBV5-1 | CASSSGYRVGDTEAFF | TGCGCCAGCAGTAGTGGATACAGGGTGGGGGACACTGAAGCTTTCTTT
TRBJ2-7 | NA | NA | TRBV5-1 | CASSFSGSVEYEQYF | TGCGCCAGCAGCTTTTCCGGGTCTGTAGAGTACGAGCAGTACTTC
TRBJ2-5 | NA | NA | TRBV29-1 | CSVVGLEETQYF | TGCAGCGTTGTTGGACTTGAAGAGACCCAGTACTTC
TRBJ1-1 | NA | few | TRBV9 | CASSVRDNRMNTEAFF | TGTGCCAGCAGCGTACGGGACAACAGGATGAACACTGAAGCTTTCTTT
TRBJ2-1 | NA | few | TRBV28 | CASSFAQGYNEQFF | TGTGCCAGCAGTTTCGCACAGGGCTACAATGAGCAGTTCTTC
TRBJ1-2 | NA | few | TRBV7-2 | CASSSGQRSDGYTF | TGTGCCAGCAGCTCCGGACAGAGGAGCGATGGCTACACCTTC
TRBJ1-1 | TRBD1 | NA | TRBV6-5 | CASSYTGTGSTEAFF | TGTGCCAGCAGCTATACCGGGACAGGGAGCACTGAAGCTTTCTTT
TRBJ2-7 | TRBD1 | NA | TRBV19 | CASRKTGQTVEQYF | TGTGCCAGTAGAAAGACGGGACAGACCGTGGAGCAGTACTTC
TRBJ2-3 | NA | NA | TRBV18 | CASSLGWRDTDTQYF | TGTGCCAGCTCACTCGGGTGGAGGGACACAGATACGCAGTATTTT
TRBJ1-1 | NA | many | TRBV13 | CASSPSGGPKAFF | TGTGCCAGCAGCCCGAGCGGGGGCCCGAAGGCTTTCTTT
TRBJ2-2 | NA | NA | TRBV11-3 | CASSLSLSNTGELFF | TGTGCCAGCAGCCTCTCGCTCTCGAACACCGGGGAGCTGTTTTTT
TRBJ1-2 | NA | NA | TRBV25-1 | CASSGTKYGYTF | TGTGCCAGCAGTGGTACAAAGTATGGCTACACCTTC
TRBJ2-1 | TRBD1 | NA | TRBV7-2 | CASSLGDSGFF | TGTGCCAGCAGCTTAGGGGACAGTGGGTTCTTC
TRBJ2-4 | TRBD1 | few | TRBV27 | CASSYSYRGLFENIQYF | TGTGCCAGCAGTTATTCATACAGGGGGCTGTTTGAAAACATTCAGTACTTC
TRBJ1-5 | NA | few | TRBV5-4 | CASSLGGPDSNQPQHF | TGTGCCAGCAGCTTGGGAGGACCTGATAGCAATCAGCCCCAGCATTTT
TRBJ1-2 | NA | NA | TRBV9 | CASSVGVGMHYGYTF | TGTGCCAGCAGCGTAGGGGTAGGGATGCACTATGGCTACACCTTC
TRBJ1-2 | TRBD1 | few | TRBV4-2 | CASSQTGTGGGWGGYTF | TGTGCCAGCAGCCAAACCGGGACAGGGGGCGGTTGGGGAGGCTACACCTTC
TRBJ2-1 | NA | NA | TRBV6-1 | CASKPGLPDEQFF | TGTGCCAGCAAGCCCGGTTTGCCCGATGAGCAGTTCTTC
TRBJ2-5 | TRBD2 | few | TRBV6-4 | CASRSSGSGQTQYF | TGTGCCAGCAGATCAAGCGGGAGCGGGCAGACCCAGTACTTC
TRBJ2-7 | TRBD2 | NA | TRBV4-1 | CASSRTTGTSVYEQYF | TGCGCCAGCAGCCGGACGACCGGGACTAGCGTCTACGAGCAGTACTTC
TRBJ2-7 | NA | few | TRBV7-9 | CASSLARGAYEQYF | TGTGCCAGCAGCTTAGCCCGGGGCGCCTACGAGCAGTACTTC
TRBJ2-7 | NA | NA | TRBV27 | CASSLNVVVKGTSAYEQYF | TGTGCCAGCAGTTTAAATGTGGTCGTAAAAGGGACGAGCGCCTACGAGCAGTACTTC
TRBJ2-3 | NA | NA | TRBV5-4 | CASSFWGDTDTQYF | TGTGCCAGCAGCTTCTGGGGGGACACAGATACGCAGTATTTT
TRBJ2-1 | NA | few | TRBV11-3 | CASSLSSDSYNEQFF | TGTGCCAGCAGCTTAAGTAGCGACTCCTACAATGAGCAGTTCTTC
TRBJ1-1 | NA | NA | TRBV7-2 | CASSPREPEAFF | TGTGCCAGCAGCCCCCGGGAGCCTGAAGCTTTCTTT
TRBJ2-7 | NA | NA | TRBV6-1 | CASSESPGSSYEQYF | TGTGCCAGCAGTGAAAGCCCAGGGAGCTCCTACGAGCAGTACTTC
TRBJ1-2 | NA | NA | TRBV18 | CASSPQPEEGYTF | TGTGCCAGCTCACCACAACCGGAAGAGGGCTACACCTTC
TRBJ2-1 | TRBD2 | few | TRBV10-3 | CAISEVLAGGSNEQFF | TGTGCCATCAGTGAGGTCCTAGCGGGAGGATCTAATGAGCAGTTCTTC
TRBJ2-5 | TRBD1 | NA | TRBV5-1 | CASSLGPGGEETQYF | TGCGCCAGCAGCTTGGGCCCAGGGGGAGAAGAGACCCAGTACTTC
TRBJ2-3 | TRBD1 | few | TRBV25-1 | CASTQGVGTQYF | TGTGCCAGCACACAGGGGGTGGGTACGCAGTATTTT
TRBJ1-1 | NA | NA | TRBV18 | CASSPYGTEAFF | TGTGCCAGCTCACCGTACGGGACTGAAGCTTTCTTT
TRBJ2-1 | NA | few | TRBV11-3 | CASSLNDLNEQFF | TGTGCCAGCAGCTTAAACGACCTCAATGAGCAGTTCTTC